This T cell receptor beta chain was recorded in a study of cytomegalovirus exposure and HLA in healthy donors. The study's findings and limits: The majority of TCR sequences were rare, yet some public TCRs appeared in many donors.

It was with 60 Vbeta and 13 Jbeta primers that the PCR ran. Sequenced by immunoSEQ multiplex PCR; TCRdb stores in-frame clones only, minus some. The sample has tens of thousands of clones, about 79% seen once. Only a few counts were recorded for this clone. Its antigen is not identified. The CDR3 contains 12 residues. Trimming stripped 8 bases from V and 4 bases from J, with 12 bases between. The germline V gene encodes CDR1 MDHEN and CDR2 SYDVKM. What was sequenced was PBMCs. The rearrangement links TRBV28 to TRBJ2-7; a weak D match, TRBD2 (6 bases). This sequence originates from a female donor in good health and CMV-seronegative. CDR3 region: CASLRRGYEQYF. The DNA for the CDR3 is TGTGCCAGCCTTCGGAGGGGTTACGAGCAGTACTTC.